These 23 T cell receptor beta chains originate from one sample sequenced in a study of blood T cell repertoires in COVID-19. Sequencing was performed with immunoSEQ multiplex PCR; in TCRdb, only in-frame clones are kept and a portion is missing. Here the sample spans tens of thousands of clones, approximately 88% being singletons. The sample taken for sequencing was peripheral blood. The receptors here all came from a man aged 50-59 years with active COVID-19.

The chain links TRBV5-1 to TRBJ2-3; 8 bases are shared with TRBD1. The CDR3 length is 13 residues. The junction had 2 bases not matched to a gene; V was cut back by 8 bases and J by 0 bases. CDR1 and CDR2 (germline): SGHRS, YFSETQ. DNA for the CDR3: TGCGCCAGTAGACAGGGGAGCACAGATACGCAGTATTTT. Translated: CASRQGSTDTQYF.

The chain is built from TRBV27 and TRBJ2-1; 7 bases fit TRBD2. Germline CDR1 is MNHEY and CDR2 is SMNVEV (reference sequence). V gave up 0 bases and J gave up 2 bases; unmatched junction bases: 7. The CDR3 has 17 amino acids. The CDR3 reads CASSLSPSGTTYNEQFF. CDR3 coding DNA: TGTGCCAGCAGTTTATCCCCTAGCGGCACAACCTACAATGAGCAGTTCTTC.

The chain links TRBV5-1 to TRBJ2-2; possible D gene TRBD1, 5 bases. The CDR3 is made up of 15 amino acids. CDR1 is SGHRS and CDR2 is YFSETQ in the germline V gene. Trimming cost V 2 bases and J 4 bases, with 12 bases left between them. The CDR3 here is CASSLLTAGTGELFF. The CDR3 nucleotides read TGCGCCAGCAGCTTATTGACAGCTGGCACCGGGGAGCTGTTTTTT.

The chain is built from TRBV3-1 (or the pseudogene TRBV3-2) and TRBJ2-7, with D possibly matching TRBD1 (7 bases). Germline CDR1 reads LGHDT; CDR2 reads YNNKEL (reference sequence). This CDR3 region has 16 residues. Trimming cost V 4 bases and J 2 bases, with 18 bases left between them. CDR3 loop: CASSLFRQGGPYEQYF. CDR3 coding DNA: TGTGCCAGCAGCCTCTTTAGACAGGGAGGACCCTACGAGCAGTACTTC.

This chain uses TRBV30 with TRBJ1-3; D call uncertain. The CDR3 contains 14 residues. The V gene's germline CDR1 is GTSNPN and CDR2 SVGIG (reference sequence). The V gene lost 3 bases and the J gene lost 2 bases, with 11 bases spanning the gap. The CDR3 sequence: CAWSRQVAGNTIYF. DNA of the CDR3: TGTGCCTGGAGCCGGCAGGTTGCTGGAAACACCATATATTTT.

The V and J genes are TRBV7-2 and TRBJ1-2; D may be TRBD1 (6 bases). Germline V gene sequence: CDR1 SGHTA, CDR2 FQGNSA. Trimming shortened V by 5 bases and J by 2 bases, and 12 bases separated the two germline ends. The CDR3 covers 14 residues. The CDR3 DNA reads as TGTGCCAGCAGCCAGTCAGGGGCGAACTATGGCTACACCTTC. It codes for CASSQSGANYGYTF.

This clone was seen only a few times. The junction departs from germline at one end; a sequencing error may be responsible. The chain uses TRBV12-3 or TRBV12-4 and TRBJ2-7; D is possibly TRBD1 (6 bases). This CDR3 contains 13 residues. DNA for the CDR3: TGTGCCAGCAGCTTAGCGATGGACAGCGAGCAGTACTTC. This encodes CASSLAMDSEQYF.

The chain combines TRBV7-2 with TRBJ2-2; 9 bases agree with TRBD2. The CDR3 contains 16 residues. The V gene's germline CDR1 is SGHTA and CDR2 FQGNSA. V shed 0 bases and J 7 bases; nucleotides not matched to a gene: 6. For the CDR3, the DNA is TGTGCCAGCAGCTTAGCGGGCGGGAGGGTTGGCGGGGAGCTGTTTTTT. Amino acid sequence: CASSLAGGRVGGELFF.

V usage is TRBV27 and J usage is TRBJ2-7, with D tentatively TRBD2 (6 bases). Germline CDR1 and CDR2: MNHEY and SMNVEV (reference sequence). V lost 11 bases and J 0 bases, leaving 11 bases between the germline ends. The CDR3 runs to 12 residues. CDR3 nucleotide sequence: TGTGCCGCGGGGCGGGACTCCTACGAGCAGTACTTC. Protein product: CAAGRDSYEQYF.

V and J are TRBV6-1 and TRBJ1-4; no reliable D call. V shed 4 bases and J shed 0 bases, with 12 bases lying between them. Germline values: CDR1 MNHNS, CDR2 SASEGT. The CDR3 runs 16 residues. The CDR3: CASSGVRGATNEKLFF. The CDR3 DNA sequence: TGTGCCAGCAGTGGGGTGAGAGGAGCAACTAATGAAAAACTGTTTTTT.

The chain has TRBV18 and TRBJ2-2; 10 nucleotides match TRBD1. This CDR3 has 19 amino acids. The ends lost 4 bases at V and 0 bases at J; junction bases unmatched: 11. Looked up from germline, CDR1 is KGHSH and CDR2 is LQKENI. Here the CDR3 reads CASSRLRDRGTANTGELFF. The CDR3 bases are TGTGCCAGCTCACGACTCCGGGACAGGGGAACCGCGAACACCGGGGAGCTGTTTTTT.

The rearrangement joins TRBV9 to TRBJ2-5, with D perhaps TRBD2 (7 bases). Per germline, CDR1 SGDLS and CDR2 YYNGEE. The V end was cut by 5 bases, the J end by 4 bases, with 27 bases between. The CDR3 is 18 amino acids. The CDR3, as DNA: TGTGCCAGCAGTGAGGACTTCTTAGGGGGGGGTCGTGGAGAGACCCAGTACTTC. Amino acid sequence: CASSEDFLGGGRGETQYF.

The chain couples TRBV19 to TRBJ2-3, with D maybe TRBD1 (6 bases). Trimming removed 8 bases at V and 1 base at J, with 10 bases between. The germline V gene has CDR1 LNHDA and CDR2 SQIVND (reference sequence). CDR3 length equals 13 residues. For the CDR3, the DNA is TGTGCCAGTCAGTGGGGGCGCACAGATACGCAGTATTTT. Its translation: CASQWGRTDTQYF.

DNA of the CDR3: TGCGCCAGCAGCCAAGGTGGAGCGGGGCCGGGAGAGCAGTACTTC. Protein: CASSQGGAGPGEQYF. This chain links TRBV4-3 with TRBJ2-7; TRBD2 agrees at 7 bases. V lost 1 base and J lost 7; bases outside the gene matches: 10. The CDR3 runs to 15 residues. Per germline, CDR1 LGHNA and CDR2 YSLEER.

The chain's CDR3 is CASSLSGATNEKLFF. The CDR3 DNA is TGTGCCAGCAGTTTGTCAGGGGCAACTAATGAAAAACTGTTTTTT. The chain carries TRBV28 and TRBJ1-4, with TRBD1 as a possible D gene (6 bases). V lost 3 bases and J 0 bases, leaving 8 bases between the germline ends. The CDR3 runs 15 residues. Per the germline V gene, CDR1 is MDHEN and CDR2 is SYDVKM.

This CDR3 is CASSLFATGWKDGYTF. In nucleotides, the CDR3 is TGTGCCAGCAGTCTCTTTGCGACAGGGTGGAAGGATGGCTACACCTTC. The V and J genes are TRBV25-1 and TRBJ1-2; the match to TRBD1 covers 7 bases. J was trimmed by 6 bases and V by 5 bases; bases with no gene match: 15. CDR3 length equals 16 residues. Germline CDR1 MGHDK, CDR2 SYGVNS.

This clone was seen just once. The chain combines TRBV7-2 with TRBJ2-2; maybe TRBD1 (5 bases). Germline V gene data show CDR1 as SGHTA and CDR2 as FQGNSA. The CDR3 has 15 amino acids. V was pared by 5 bases and J by 7 bases, with 17 bases between. Here the CDR3 DNA reads TGTGCCAGCAGCGTATCCAGGGTGCAAGGCGGGGAGCTGTTTTTT. Its protein is CASSVSRVQGGELFF.

The CDR3 loop reads CSVTGTGADTQYF. CDR3 DNA sequence: TGCAGCGTCACCGGGACAGGCGCAGATACGCAGTATTTT. V and J are TRBV29-1 and TRBJ2-3, with 8 bases that match TRBD1. The CDR3 has 13 residues. Germline values: CDR1 SQVTM, CDR2 ANQGSEA. V lost 6 bases, J lost 4 bases, and 6 bases stayed unmatched.

The chain has TRBV5-5 and TRBJ2-5; no clear D gene. V lost 6 bases, J lost 7 bases, and 19 bases lay in between. CDR1 and CDR2 (germline): SGHKS, YYEKEE (reference sequence). The CDR3 totals 14 residues. Written as DNA, the CDR3 is TGTGCCAGCACCACCGCCCCAGAAGATGGGACCCAGTACTTC. Protein: CASTTAPEDGTQYF.

The CDR3 sequence: CASSLQPGLDSPLHF. The CDR3 region has the DNA TGTGCCAGCAGCTTGCAGCCGGGGTTAGATTCACCCCTCCACTTT. The rearrangement uses TRBV5-4 and TRBJ1-6; D uncertain. V was pared by 1 base and J by 8 bases, with 13 bases between. The CDR3 totals 15 residues. Germline-derived CDR1 and CDR2 are SGHNT and YYREEE (reference sequence).

This clone was found a few times. The chain joins TRBV19 to TRBJ1-5, with TRBD1 matching 7 bases. This CDR3 is built from 17 residues. Germline loops: CDR1 LNHDA, CDR2 SQIVND (reference sequence). Trimming at V came to 7 bases and at J to 0 bases, leaving 12 bases not matched to a gene. The CDR3 DNA is TGTGCCAGTAAGAGGGGGCTGACGGGTTTTAGCAATCAGCCCCAGCATTTT. Protein product: CASKRGLTGFSNQPQHF.

V is TRBV6-2 or TRBV6-3 and J is TRBJ2-3; maybe TRBD2 (6 bases). The CDR3 runs 15 residues. Per germline, CDR1 MNHEY and CDR2 SVGEGT. With 3 bases removed from V and 3 bases from J, the gap between germline ends came to 13 bases. The chain's CDR3 is CASSYFGSPTDTQYF. CDR3 nucleotide sequence: TGTGCCAGCAGTTATTTCGGGAGTCCGACAGATACGCAGTATTTT.

The V call is TRBV10-3, the J call TRBJ1-1, with D tentatively TRBD1 (6 bases). The length of the CDR3 is 17 residues. The V end lost 0 bases, the J end lost 7 bases, and 21 bases lay between the germline ends. CDR1 is ENHRY and CDR2 is SYGVKD in the germline V gene. DNA of the CDR3: TGTGCCATCAGTGAGTCGGTCGGACAGTATCAGTCTGGTGAAGCTTTCTTT. It codes for CAISESVGQYQSGEAFF.